Here is one T cell receptor (beta chain) with its context. V was cut by 6 bases and J by 7 bases, with 15 bases left in between. The CDR3 extends over 13 amino acids. The germline gives CDR1 MNHEY, CDR2 SMNVEV (reference sequence). This record belongs to a study of shared clonotypes between healthy human individuals. Profiling relied on immunoSEQ multiplex PCR, and the TCRdb table lists in-frame clones only, not all of them. This sample has some 700,000 clones, with less than 95% found just once. This sequence was found in a man between 18 and 35 years old in good health. Some clones in this sample may be carry-over from other donors' samples. The sequenced material came from memory CD8+ T cells from PBMCs. As to subset: CD45RO+ cells pooled with CCR7-negative TemRA cells. The chain employs TRBV27 and TRBJ1-1; weak D call: TRBD1 (6 bases). DNA of the CDR3: TGTGCCAGCAGGGGGGACAACGGAGTTGAAGCTTTCTTT. This gives the protein CASRGDNGVEAFF.